The 14 T cell receptor beta chains in this list originate from one sample, sequenced in a study of patients and donors after allogeneic stem cell transplantation. MiXCR was run by TCRdb on the RT-PCR reads, yielding one entry per CDR3 protein. The sample has over 65,000 distinct CDR3 sequences, about a quarter seen once; the top ten hold approximately 26%. Sequencing was done on a sample of blood, either unsorted or a sorted T cell fraction (not recorded which). The receptors come from a human donor who was either an allogeneic HSCT recipient or a stem cell or donor lymphocyte infusion donor (not recorded which). It is not recorded whose cells these are; they may come from a transplant donor.

The chain joins TRBV12-3 or TRBV12-4 to TRBJ2-2, with D unresolved. V lost 7 bases, J lost 7 bases, and 22 bases lay in between. This CDR3 contains 16 residues. CDR3: CASINKGPLWDGELFF. Here the CDR3 DNA reads TGTGCCAGCATCAACAAGGGTCCGTTATGGGACGGGGAGCTGTTTTTT.

This chain joins TRBV3-1 and TRBJ2-7; D is perhaps TRBD1 (5 bases). The length of the CDR3 is 14 residues. Germline CDR1 is LGHDT and CDR2 is YNNKEL (reference sequence). With 3 bases removed from V and 6 bases from J, the gap between germline ends came to 15 bases. CDR3 sequence (DNA): TGTGCCAGCAGCCACACCATGGGGCCCTCCGAGCAGTACTTC. Translating it yields CASSHTMGPSEQYF.

The rearrangement links TRBV3-1 to TRBJ2-3; tentatively, D is TRBD2 (6 bases). Germline CDR1 is LGHDT and CDR2 is YNNKEL (reference sequence). CDR3 length equals 16 residues. The V gene lost 1 base and the J gene lost 0 bases, with 11 bases spanning the gap. CDR3 sequence: CASSQVAGFSTDTQYF. In nucleotides, the CDR3 is TGTGCCAGCAGCCAAGTCGCGGGGTTTAGCACAGATACGCAGTATTTT.

The sample holds a few counts of this clonotype. J is TRBJ1-2 and V is TRBV18; no firm D call. Trimming stripped 3 bases from V and 8 bases from J, with 10 bases between. CDR3 length: 12 amino acids. The germline V gene has CDR1 KGHSH and CDR2 LQKENI. In DNA form, the CDR3 reads TGTGCCAGCTCACCCATGGCAGGCGGCTACACCTTC. Translating gives CASSPMAGGYTF. Full variable domain (rest looked up from reference TRBV18 and TRBJ1-2): NAGVMQNPRHLVRRRGQEARLRCSPMKGHSHVYWYRQLPEEGLKFMVYLQKENIIDESGMPKERFSAEFPKEGPSILRIQQVVRGDSAAYFCASSPMAGGYTFGSGTRLTVV.

This clonotype turned up a few times. The V call is TRBV12-3 or TRBV12-4, the J call TRBJ1-5, with D perhaps TRBD1 (6 bases). The CDR3 has 15 amino acids. The V gene lost 7 bases and the J gene lost 2 bases, with 15 bases spanning the gap. The CDR3 bases are TGTGCCAGCACCCTGGGGGCGCGAGGCAATCAGCCCCAGCATTTT. It codes for CASTLGARGNQPQHF.

The chain joins TRBV9 to TRBJ2-5; 11 bases are a match to TRBD2. Germline values: CDR1 SGDLS, CDR2 YYNGEE. There are 15 residues in the CDR3. V trimming: 3 bases; J trimming: 2 bases; junction bases outside the gene matches: 3. The chain's CDR3 is CASSALAGEQETQYF. The CDR3 coding sequence is TGTGCCAGCAGCGCACTAGCGGGAGAACAAGAGACCCAGTACTTC.

This clonotype came up a few times. The V gene is TRBV7-9, the J gene TRBJ2-5; the match to TRBD2 covers 9 bases. The CDR3 length is 18 residues. Unmatched junction bases numbered 11, after V lost 3 bases and J lost 0 bases. Germline CDR1 is SEHNR and CDR2 is FQNEAQ (reference sequence). CDR3 region: CASSFDPYSGRYQETQYF. CDR3 in DNA: TGTGCCAGCAGCTTCGACCCCTACAGCGGGAGGTACCAAGAGACCCAGTACTTC.

In this sample, this clonotype turned up many times. V is TRBV5-1 and J is TRBJ2-1; 11 bases match TRBD2. Germline values: CDR1 SGHRS, CDR2 YFSETQ. J lost 3 bases, V lost 4 bases, and 6 bases had no gene match. There are 16 residues in the CDR3. In DNA form, the CDR3 reads TGCGCCAGCAGCCTAACCGGGACTAGCGGCTACAATGAGCAGTTCTTC. As protein: CASSLTGTSGYNEQFF.

This clonotype was observed a handful of times. The chain combines TRBV4-3 with TRBJ1-6, with D possibly being TRBD1 (5 bases). Trimming took 2 bases from V and 9 from J, leaving 20 bases between them. The germline CDR1 and CDR2 sequences are LGHNA and YSLEER. The CDR3 consists of 17 residues. This CDR3 is CASSQTPRRQFGSPLHF. In nucleotides, the CDR3 is TGCGCCAGCAGCCAAACGCCGCGACGACAGTTTGGTTCACCCCTCCACTTT.

This clonotype occurred many times. The gene calls are TRBV12-3 or TRBV12-4 and TRBJ1-5; 7 bases line up with TRBD1. This CDR3 contains 16 residues. V lost 1 base and J lost 5; bases outside the gene matches: 8. The CDR3 coding sequence is TGTGCCAGCAGTTTAGGAGCGACAGGGATCGATCAGCCCCAGCATTTT. Translating it yields CASSLGATGIDQPQHF.

The chain has TRBV7-2 and TRBJ2-5; 8 nucleotides line up with TRBD2. The CDR3 runs 14 residues. CDR1 and CDR2 (germline): SGHTA, FQGNSA. J was trimmed by 5 bases and V by 1 base; bases with no gene match: 3. CDR3 residues: CASSLGLAQETQYF. The CDR3 nucleotides read TGTGCCAGCAGCTTAGGACTAGCGCAGGAGACCCAGTACTTC.

This clonotype was seen more than once but under ten times. The chain carries TRBV27 and TRBJ2-5; D ambiguous. CDR3 size: 15 residues. Deletions cut 6 bases from V and 5 bases from J, with 19 bases between. The germline V gene has CDR1 MNHEY and CDR2 SMNVEV (reference sequence). This chain's CDR3 is CASSLTVGGWETQYF. As DNA, the CDR3 is TGTGCCAGCAGCCTTACCGTGGGCGGTTGGGAGACCCAGTACTTC.

This clonotype is labeled medium-sized. This chain joins TRBV7-9 and TRBJ1-2, with D unresolved. Per germline, CDR1 SEHNR and CDR2 FQNEAQ (reference sequence). CDR3 length equals 15 residues. Trimming cost V 1 base and J 3 bases, with 12 bases left between them. CDR3 sequence (DNA): TGTGCCAGCAGCTTAGACTCTAGAGGATACTATGGCTACACCTTC. Its translation is CASSLDSRGYYGYTF.

This clonotype was counted only a few times. The chain combines TRBV12-3 or TRBV12-4 with TRBJ1-2; D may be TRBD1 (5 bases). The CDR3 covers 13 residues. V shed 4 bases and J shed 2 bases, with 8 bases lying between them. CDR3 DNA: TGTGCCAGCAGTTCCTCAGGGAACTATGGCTACACCTTC. This gives the protein CASSSSGNYGYTF.